The entry below describes one T cell receptor (beta chain). Enrolment of Seattle patients took place during active infection, and they were followed longitudinally. The data are from a study of blood T cell repertoires in COVID-19. Some clones are missing from TCRdb's copy, which holds only in-frame ones; the method was immunoSEQ multiplex PCR. The sample consists of 120,000 to 150,000 clones, 70% to 90% of them appearing once. CDR3 length: 13 residues. Germline assignment: CDR1 KGHDR and CDR2 SFDVKD. Between the trimmed V and J ends, which lost 5 bases and 6 bases, there was a span of 9 bases. The source of this sequence is a woman aged 60-70 years with COVID-19, enrolled during active disease. Sequencing was performed on peripheral blood. The rearrangement joins TRBV24-1 to TRBJ2-2; perhaps TRBD1 as D (6 bases). The CDR3 bases are TGTGCCACCAGTGTACAGGGCGCCGGGGAGCTGTTTTTT. Residues: CATSVQGAGELFF.